This T cell receptor (beta chain) was obtained from a study of PD-1 blockade in classical Hodgkin lymphoma. Overall study results and limits: Diminished baseline TCR diversity has been reported in newly diagnosed patients relative to healthy donors. Complete responders matched newly diagnosed patients in baseline diversity.

This CDR3 has 14 residues. V shed 1 base and J 2 bases; nucleotides not matched to a gene: 1. Germline CDR1 is LGHNA and CDR2 is YSLEER. Described time point: cycle 4 day 1 (C4D1), after more than 5 weeks of nivolumab. Every patient relapsed after autologous stem cell transplantation, and brentuximab vedotin exposure varied. Classifying best responses yielded complete response, partial response or progressive disease. As regards this clone: Its antigen is unidentified.

Sequencing was performed with immunoSEQ multiplex PCR; in TCRdb, only in-frame clones are kept and a portion is missing. The table records under 45,000 clones, 55% to 70% of them present only once. This sequence originates from a human donor with classical Hodgkin lymphoma. This rearrangement joins TRBV4-3 to TRBJ2-5, with 7 bases lining up with TRBD2. The source material was peripheral blood mononuclear cells (PBMCs), sampled before the fourth cycle of nivolumab. CDR3 sequence (DNA): TGCGCCAGCAGCCAAGGGGGGGGGCAAGAGACCCAGTACTTC. Translated: CASSQGGGQETQYF.